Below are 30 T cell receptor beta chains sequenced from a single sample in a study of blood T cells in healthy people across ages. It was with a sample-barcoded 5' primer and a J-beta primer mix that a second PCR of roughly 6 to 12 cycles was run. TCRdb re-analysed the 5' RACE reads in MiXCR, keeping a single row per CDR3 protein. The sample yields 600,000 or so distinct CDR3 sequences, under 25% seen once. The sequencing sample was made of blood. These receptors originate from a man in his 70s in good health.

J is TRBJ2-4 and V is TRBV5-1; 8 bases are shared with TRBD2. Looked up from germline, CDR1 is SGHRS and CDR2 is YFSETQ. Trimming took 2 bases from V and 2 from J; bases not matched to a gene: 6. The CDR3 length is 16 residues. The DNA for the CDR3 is TGCGCCAGCAGCTTAGCGGGAGTCGAGTCCAAAAACATTCAGTACTTC. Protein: CASSLAGVESKNIQYF.

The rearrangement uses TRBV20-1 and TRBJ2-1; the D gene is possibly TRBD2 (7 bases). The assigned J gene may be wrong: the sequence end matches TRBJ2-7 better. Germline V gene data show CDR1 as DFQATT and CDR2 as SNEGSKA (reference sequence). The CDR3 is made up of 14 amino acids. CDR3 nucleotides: TGCAGTGCCGCCGGGGGGACTAAGGGGGAAGAGCAGTACTTC. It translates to CSAAGGTKGEEQYF.

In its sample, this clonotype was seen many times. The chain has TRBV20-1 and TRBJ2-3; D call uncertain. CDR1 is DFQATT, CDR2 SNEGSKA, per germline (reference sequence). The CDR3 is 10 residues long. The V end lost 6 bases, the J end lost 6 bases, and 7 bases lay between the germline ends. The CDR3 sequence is CSAWADTQYF. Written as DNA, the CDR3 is TGCAGTGCCTGGGCGGATACGCAGTATTTT.

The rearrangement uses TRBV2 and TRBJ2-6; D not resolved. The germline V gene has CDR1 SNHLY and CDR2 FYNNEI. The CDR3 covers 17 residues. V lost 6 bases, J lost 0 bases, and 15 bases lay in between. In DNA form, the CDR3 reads TGTGCCAGCAGGTTCCGAGCCCTAGTCTCTGGGGCCAACGTCCTGACTTTC. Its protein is CASRFRALVSGANVLTF.

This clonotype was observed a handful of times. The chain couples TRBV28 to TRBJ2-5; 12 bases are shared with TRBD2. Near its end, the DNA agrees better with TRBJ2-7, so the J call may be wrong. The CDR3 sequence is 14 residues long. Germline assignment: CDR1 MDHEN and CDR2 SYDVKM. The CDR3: CASKTSGSLHEQYF. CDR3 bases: TGTGCCAGCAAGACTAGCGGGAGTCTCCACGAGCAGTACTTC.

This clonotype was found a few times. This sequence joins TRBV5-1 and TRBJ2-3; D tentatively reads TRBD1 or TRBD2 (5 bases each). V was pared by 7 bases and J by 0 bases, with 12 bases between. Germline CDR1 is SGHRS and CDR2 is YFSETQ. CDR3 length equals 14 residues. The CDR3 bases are TGCGCCAGCGGCCTAGGGGACAGCACAGATACGCAGTATTTT. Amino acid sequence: CASGLGDSTDTQYF.

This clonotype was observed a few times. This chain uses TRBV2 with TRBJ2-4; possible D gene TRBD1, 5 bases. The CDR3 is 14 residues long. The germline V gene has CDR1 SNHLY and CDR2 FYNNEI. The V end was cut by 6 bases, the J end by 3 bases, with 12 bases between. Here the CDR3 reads CASSATGSKNIQYF. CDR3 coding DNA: TGTGCCAGCAGCGCCACAGGTAGCAAAAACATTCAGTACTTC.

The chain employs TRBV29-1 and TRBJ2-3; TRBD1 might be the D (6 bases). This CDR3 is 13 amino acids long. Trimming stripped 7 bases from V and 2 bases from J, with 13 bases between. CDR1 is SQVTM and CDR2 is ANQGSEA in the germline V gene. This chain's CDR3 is CSAWTDSTDTQYF. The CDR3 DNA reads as TGCAGCGCCTGGACAGACTCCACAGATACGCAGTATTTT.

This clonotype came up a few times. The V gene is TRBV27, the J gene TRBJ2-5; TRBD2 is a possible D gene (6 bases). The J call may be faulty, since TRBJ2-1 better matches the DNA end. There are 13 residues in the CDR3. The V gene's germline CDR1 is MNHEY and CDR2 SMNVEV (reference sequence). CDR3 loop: CASTVSRGDEQFF. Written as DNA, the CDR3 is TGTGCCAGCACCGTCTCGCGGGGCGATGAGCAGTTCTTC.

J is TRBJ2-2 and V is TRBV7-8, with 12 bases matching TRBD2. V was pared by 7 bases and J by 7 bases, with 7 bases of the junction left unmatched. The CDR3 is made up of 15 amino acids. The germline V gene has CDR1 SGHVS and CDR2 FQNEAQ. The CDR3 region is CASNRLAGVGGELFF. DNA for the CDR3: TGTGCCAGCAACCGACTAGCGGGAGTTGGCGGGGAGCTGTTTTTT.

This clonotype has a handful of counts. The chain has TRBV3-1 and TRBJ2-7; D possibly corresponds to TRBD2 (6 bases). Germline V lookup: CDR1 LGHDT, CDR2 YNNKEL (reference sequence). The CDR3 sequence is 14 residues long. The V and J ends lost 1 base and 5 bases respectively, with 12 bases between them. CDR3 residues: CASSQADGRHEQYF. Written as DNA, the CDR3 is TGTGCCAGCAGCCAAGCGGACGGGAGACACGAGCAGTACTTC.

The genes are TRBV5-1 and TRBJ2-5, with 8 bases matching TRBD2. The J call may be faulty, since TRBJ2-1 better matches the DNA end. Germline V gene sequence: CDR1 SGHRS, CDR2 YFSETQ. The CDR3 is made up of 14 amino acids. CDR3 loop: CASSLRTGGYEQFF. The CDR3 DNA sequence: TGCGCCAGCAGCTTGAGGACGGGGGGGTATGAGCAGTTCTTC.

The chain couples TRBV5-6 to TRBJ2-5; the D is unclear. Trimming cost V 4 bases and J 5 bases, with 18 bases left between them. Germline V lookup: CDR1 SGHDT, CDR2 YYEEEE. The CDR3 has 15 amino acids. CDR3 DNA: TGTGCCAGCAGCACCAATGTTCGGTATCCTGAGACCCAGTACTTC. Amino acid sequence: CASSTNVRYPETQYF.

As DNA, the CDR3 is TGCGCCAGCAGCCAAGACGACAGGGTAGGGTCACCCCTCCACTTT. It yields the protein CASSQDDRVGSPLHF. The chain employs TRBV4-1 and TRBJ1-6; TRBD1 agrees at 7 bases. With 0 bases clipped from V and 10 bases from J, the junction kept 6 bases outside the gene matches. The CDR3 spans 15 residues. Germline V lookup: CDR1 MGHRA, CDR2 YSYEKL.

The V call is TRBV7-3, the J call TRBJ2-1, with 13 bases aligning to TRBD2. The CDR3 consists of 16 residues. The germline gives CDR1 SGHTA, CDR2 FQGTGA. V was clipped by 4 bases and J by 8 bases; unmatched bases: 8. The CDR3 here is CASSSSTSGRLDEQFF. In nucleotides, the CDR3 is TGTGCCAGCAGCTCCTCGACTAGCGGGAGGCTGGATGAGCAGTTCTTC.

CDR3 sequence reads: CASSLSGGKNYGYTF. The CDR3, as DNA: TGTGCCAGCAGTTTATCTGGGGGCAAAAACTATGGCTACACCTTC. V gene TRBV28 combines with J gene TRBJ1-2, with a weak D call TRBD1 (6 bases). V was clipped by 1 base and J by 2 bases, with 11 bases between them. Germline V gene lookup returns CDR1 MDHEN and CDR2 SYDVKM. This CDR3 comprises 15 residues.

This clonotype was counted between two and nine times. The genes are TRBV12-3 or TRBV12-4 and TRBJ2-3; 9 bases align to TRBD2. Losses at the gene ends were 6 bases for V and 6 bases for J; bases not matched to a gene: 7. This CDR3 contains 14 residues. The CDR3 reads CASRISGSSDTQYF. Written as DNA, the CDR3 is TGTGCCAGCAGAATTAGCGGGAGCTCGGATACGCAGTATTTT.

CDR3 protein: CASRSGPGGDNQPQHF. As DNA, the CDR3 is TGTGCCAGCAGATCGGGACCCGGGGGCGACAATCAGCCCCAGCATTTT. The chain joins TRBV6-4 to TRBJ1-5; maybe TRBD1 (6 bases). Deletions cut 6 bases from V and 3 bases from J, with 18 bases between. The CDR3 consists of 16 residues. Looked up from germline, CDR1 is MRHNA and CDR2 is SNTAGT.

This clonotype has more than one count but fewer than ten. DNA of the CDR3: TGTGCCATCGGAAGATCCGATGGGAGAGATAATGAGCAGTTCTTC. It codes for CAIGRSDGRDNEQFF. The chain employs TRBV10-3 and TRBJ2-5; tentatively, D is TRBD2 (5 bases). The J call may be wrong; the DNA end is better matched by TRBJ2-1. The CDR3 sequence is 15 residues long. CDR1 is ENHRY and CDR2 is SYGVKD in the germline V gene.

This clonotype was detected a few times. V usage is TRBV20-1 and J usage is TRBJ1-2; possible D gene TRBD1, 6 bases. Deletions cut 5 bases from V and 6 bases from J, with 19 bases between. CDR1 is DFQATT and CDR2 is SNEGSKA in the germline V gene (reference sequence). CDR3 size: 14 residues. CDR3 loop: CSADRQETSNGYTF. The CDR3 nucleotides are TGCAGTGCTGATCGACAGGAAACCTCCAATGGCTACACCTTC.

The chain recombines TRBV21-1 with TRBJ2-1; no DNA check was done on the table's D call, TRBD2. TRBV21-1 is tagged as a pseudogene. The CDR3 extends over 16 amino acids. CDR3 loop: CASSKNFGRIYNEQFF. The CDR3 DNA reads TGTGCCAGCAGCAAAAACTTCGGGAGAATCTACAATGAGCAGTTCTTC.

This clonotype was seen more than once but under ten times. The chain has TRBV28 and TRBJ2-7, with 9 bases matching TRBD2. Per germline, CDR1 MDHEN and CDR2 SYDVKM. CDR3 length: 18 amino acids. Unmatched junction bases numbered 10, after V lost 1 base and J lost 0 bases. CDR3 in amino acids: CASSLYILAGTYSYEQYF. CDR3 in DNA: TGTGCCAGCAGTTTATATATACTAGCGGGCACTTACTCCTACGAGCAGTACTTC. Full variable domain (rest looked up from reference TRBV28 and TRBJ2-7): DVKVTQSSRYLVKRTGEKVFLECVQDMDHENMFWYRQDPGLGLRLIYFSYDVKMKEKGDIPEGYSVSREKKERFSLILESASTNQTSMYLCASSLYILAGTYSYEQYFGPGTRLTVT.

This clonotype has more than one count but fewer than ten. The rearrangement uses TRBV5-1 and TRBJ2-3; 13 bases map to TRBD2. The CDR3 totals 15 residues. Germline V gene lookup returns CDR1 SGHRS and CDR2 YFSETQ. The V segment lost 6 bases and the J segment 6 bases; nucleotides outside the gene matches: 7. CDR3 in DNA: TGCGCCAGCACCTGGACTAGCGGGAGTTCTGATACGCAGTATTTT. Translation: CASTWTSGSSDTQYF.

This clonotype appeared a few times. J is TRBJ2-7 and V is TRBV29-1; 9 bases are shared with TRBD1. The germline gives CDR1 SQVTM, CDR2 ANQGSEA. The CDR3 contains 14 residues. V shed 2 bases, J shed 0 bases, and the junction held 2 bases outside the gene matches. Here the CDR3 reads CSVEMGQGSYEQYF. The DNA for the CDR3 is TGCAGCGTTGAAATGGGACAGGGCTCCTACGAGCAGTACTTC.

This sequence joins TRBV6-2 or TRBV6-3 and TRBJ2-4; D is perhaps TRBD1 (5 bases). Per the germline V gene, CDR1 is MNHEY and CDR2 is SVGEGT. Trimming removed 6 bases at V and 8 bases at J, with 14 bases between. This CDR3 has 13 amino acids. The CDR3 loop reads CASSIRESDIQYF. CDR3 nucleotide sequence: TGTGCCAGCAGCATCAGGGAATCGGACATTCAGTACTTC.

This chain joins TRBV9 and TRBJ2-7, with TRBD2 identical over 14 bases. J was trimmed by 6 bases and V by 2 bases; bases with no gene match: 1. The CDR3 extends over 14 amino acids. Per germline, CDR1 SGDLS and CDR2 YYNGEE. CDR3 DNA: TGTGCCAGCAGCGTGGGACTAGCGGGAGCCGAGCAGTACTTC. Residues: CASSVGLAGAEQYF.

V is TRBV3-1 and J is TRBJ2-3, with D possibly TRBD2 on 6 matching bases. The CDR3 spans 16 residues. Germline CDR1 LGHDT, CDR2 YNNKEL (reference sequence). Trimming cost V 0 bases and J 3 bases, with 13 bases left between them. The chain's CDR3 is CASSQDWRGSTDTQYF. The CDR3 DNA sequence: TGTGCCAGCAGCCAAGATTGGAGGGGAAGTACAGATACGCAGTATTTT.

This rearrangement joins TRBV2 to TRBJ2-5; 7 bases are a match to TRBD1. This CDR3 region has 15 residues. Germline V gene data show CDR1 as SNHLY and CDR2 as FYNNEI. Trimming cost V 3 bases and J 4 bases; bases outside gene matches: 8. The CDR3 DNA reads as TGTGCCAGCAGTGATCCCGGCCAGGGGGTAGAGACCCAGTACTTC. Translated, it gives CASSDPGQGVETQYF.

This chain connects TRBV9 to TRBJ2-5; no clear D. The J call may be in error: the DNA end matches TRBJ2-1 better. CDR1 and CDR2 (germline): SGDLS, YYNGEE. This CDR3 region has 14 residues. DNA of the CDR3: TGTGCCAGCAGCGTGGACGGAATGCGGAATGAGCAGTTCTTC. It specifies CASSVDGMRNEQFF.

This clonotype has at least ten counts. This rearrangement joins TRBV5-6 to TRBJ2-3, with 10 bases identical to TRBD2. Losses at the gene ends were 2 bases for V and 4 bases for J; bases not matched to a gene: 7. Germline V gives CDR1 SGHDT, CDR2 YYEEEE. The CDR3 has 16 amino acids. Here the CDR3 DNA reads TGTGCCAGCAGCTTCCGGGCTAGCGGGAGACCAGATACGCAGTATTTT. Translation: CASSFRASGRPDTQYF.